A single sample is the source of the 21 T cell receptor beta chains below, sequenced in a study of blood T cell repertoires in COVID-19. This table comes from immunoSEQ multiplex PCR, and its TCRdb copy is limited to in-frame clones, with some not included. The sample has 130,000 or so clones; around 83% are singletons. Sequencing was performed on PBMCs or T cells enriched from blood (not recorded which). These TCRs come from a woman aged 30 to 39 who had recovered from COVID-19.

The chain recombines TRBV2 with TRBJ1-5; D may be TRBD1 (5 bases). This CDR3 is built from 13 residues. Germline CDR1 SNHLY, CDR2 FYNNEI. V gave up 7 bases and J gave up 6 bases, with 13 bases separating them. DNA for the CDR3: TGTGCCAGCACGGGGGATAGGAGTCAGCCCCAGCATTTT. Amino acid sequence: CASTGDRSQPQHF.

The rearrangement joins TRBV5-8 to TRBJ2-1, with 9 bases aligning to TRBD2. The CDR3 consists of 13 residues. The germline CDR1 and CDR2 sequences are SGHTS and YDEGEE. Trimming cost V 4 bases and J 8 bases; bases outside gene matches: 4. This CDR3 reads CASSRGLAYEQFF. The CDR3 nucleotides are TGTGCCAGCAGCCGGGGACTAGCTTATGAGCAGTTCTTC.

This chain links TRBV18 with TRBJ1-6; D is ambiguous. This CDR3 spans 17 amino acids. The ends were cut back, 4 bases at V and 9 bases at J, with 22 bases in the middle. CDR1 KGHSH and CDR2 LQKENI come from the germline V gene. The CDR3 here is CASSRSLTSGGGSPLHF. The DNA of the CDR3 is TGTGCCAGCTCACGCTCATTGACCAGCGGTGGTGGTTCACCCCTCCACTTT.

This rearrangement joins TRBV19 to TRBJ2-3; tentatively, D is TRBD1 (6 bases). Germline V gene lookup returns CDR1 LNHDA and CDR2 SQIVND (reference sequence). With 10 bases removed from V and 2 bases from J, the gap between germline ends came to 13 bases. CDR3 length: 13 residues. CDR3 in amino acids: CATRTEATDTQYF. The DNA of the CDR3 is TGTGCCACTAGGACAGAAGCCACAGATACGCAGTATTTT. Full variable domain (missing parts from reference TRBV19 and TRBJ2-3): DGGITQSPKYLFRKEGQNVTLSCEQNLNHDAMYWYRQDPGQGLRLIYYSQIVNDFQKGDIAEGYSVSREKKESFPLTVTSAQKNPTAFYLCATRTEATDTQYFGPGTRLTVL.

V gene TRBV11-2 combines with J gene TRBJ1-4; TRBD1 matches at 10 bases. The germline V gene encodes CDR1 SGHAT and CDR2 FQNNGV. There are 19 residues in the CDR3. V trimming: 5 bases; J trimming: 0 bases; junction bases outside the gene matches: 12. CDR3 bases: TGTGCCAGCAGCCCCGGGGACAGGGGACCCCCGTCAACTAATGAAAAACTGTTTTTT. This translates into CASSPGDRGPPSTNEKLFF.

This chain uses TRBV5-1 with TRBJ2-7, with D possibly being TRBD1 (6 bases). The CDR3 has 15 amino acids. Germline CDR1 is SGHRS and CDR2 is YFSETQ. V shed 4 bases and J shed 0 bases, with 14 bases lying between them. The CDR3 DNA reads TGCGCCAGCAGCGTCAGGGGTGGGAGCTCCTACGAGCAGTACTTC. Its protein is CASSVRGGSSYEQYF.

The CDR3 reads CATGLAVSADTQYF. The DNA of the CDR3 is TGTGCCACTGGCCTAGCGGTTAGCGCAGATACGCAGTATTTT. The V and J genes are TRBV19 and TRBJ2-3, with TRBD2 matching over 7 bases. V shed 10 bases and J 4 bases; nucleotides not matched to a gene: 11. There are 14 residues in the CDR3. CDR1 is LNHDA, CDR2 SQIVND, per germline (reference sequence).

The chain has TRBV4-2 and TRBJ2-2; possible D gene TRBD2, 5 bases. This CDR3 has 16 residues. Germline-derived CDR1 and CDR2 are LGHNA and YNFKEQ. Trimming took off 2 bases at V and 7 bases at J, with 17 bases between the two ends. The CDR3 nucleotides read TGTGCCAGCAGCCAACTCAACGGGGTAGCTGGCGGGGAGCTGTTTTTT. It yields the protein CASSQLNGVAGGELFF.

V usage is TRBV18 and J usage is TRBJ2-5; D is possibly TRBD2 (6 bases). The V end was cut by 5 bases, the J end by 1 base, with 14 bases between. Germline assignment: CDR1 KGHSH and CDR2 LQKENI. This CDR3 comprises 15 residues. This CDR3 is CASSDTSGSQETQYF. In DNA, the CDR3 is TGTGCCAGCTCAGATACTTCCGGGAGCCAAGAGACCCAGTACTTC.

The chain employs TRBV9 and TRBJ2-1, with 9 bases lining up with TRBD1. The ends lost 4 bases at V and 9 bases at J; junction bases unmatched: 11. Germline CDR1 reads SGDLS; CDR2 reads YYNGEE. The CDR3 contains 15 residues. Here the CDR3 DNA reads TGTGCCAGCAGCACATGGACAGGGGAAAAGGCTGAGCAGTTCTTC. This sequence encodes CASSTWTGEKAEQFF.

This clone was seen a handful of times. The rearrangement joins TRBV10-1 to TRBJ1-1; no firm D call. CDR1 is WNHNN, CDR2 SYGVQD, per germline (reference sequence). Trimming left V 2 bases short and J 7 bases short, with 8 bases between. The CDR3 spans 12 residues. The chain's CDR3 is CASSEPSFEAFF. The CDR3 region has the DNA TGCGCCAGCAGTGAGCCCTCCTTTGAAGCTTTCTTT.

The J gene is TRBJ2-7, the V gene TRBV7-8; 7 bases agree with TRBD2. Germline V lookup: CDR1 SGHVS, CDR2 FQNEAQ. V lost 1 base to trimming and J lost 3 bases; unmatched junction nucleotides: 12. This CDR3 region has 17 residues. CDR3 sequence reads: CASSLGVGGSTFYEQYF. The CDR3 DNA follows: TGTGCCAGCAGCTTAGGGGTGGGAGGGTCAACCTTCTACGAGCAGTACTTC.

J is TRBJ1-2 and V is TRBV4-3; D is unresolved. Trimming shortened V by 4 bases and J by 4 bases, and 19 bases separated the two germline ends. CDR1 is LGHNA, CDR2 YSLEER, per germline. This CDR3 is built from 16 residues. The CDR3 DNA is TGCGCCAGCAGCCCCCCCCTAGGCACCTCGGTCTATGGCTACACCTTC. Translating gives CASSPPLGTSVYGYTF.

A single count supports this clone. The V gene is TRBV18, the J gene TRBJ1-6, with TRBD1 identical over 9 bases. The germline CDR1 and CDR2 sequences are KGHSH and LQKENI. V dropped 4 bases and J dropped 10; count of bases not matched to a gene: 14. This CDR3 contains 17 residues. The DNA of the CDR3 is TGTGCCAGCTCACGTCCCCGGACAGGGGATTTAAGATCACCCCTCCACTTT. Translated: CASSRPRTGDLRSPLHF.

The chain couples TRBV28 to TRBJ2-1; perhaps TRBD2 as D (6 bases). This CDR3 spans 14 amino acids. In germline, CDR1 is MDHEN, CDR2 SYDVKM. V lost 8 bases, J lost 7 bases, and 18 bases lay in between. The CDR3 DNA is TGTGCCAGCCTAGAGACGGGAGTTAAGAATGAGCAGTTCTTC. Translating gives CASLETGVKNEQFF.

The V and J genes are TRBV2 and TRBJ2-2; 12 nucleotides align to TRBD1. V trimming: 7 bases; J trimming: 7 bases; junction bases outside the gene matches: 7. The germline CDR1 and CDR2 sequences are SNHLY and FYNNEI. The CDR3 has 15 amino acids. The CDR3 nucleotides read TGTGCCAGCACGCGGGACAGGGGGCGTGGCGGGGAGCTGTTTTTT. Translation: CASTRDRGRGGELFF.

The chain uses TRBV13 and TRBJ2-7; 11 nucleotides match TRBD2. Germline V gene lookup returns CDR1 PRHDT and CDR2 FYEKMQ (reference sequence). The CDR3 is made up of 16 amino acids. Trimming took 1 base from V and 5 from J; bases not matched to a gene: 7. The CDR3 nucleotides are TGTGCCAGCAGCTTAGACTTGACTAGCGGGATCAACGAGCAGTACTTC. It encodes CASSLDLTSGINEQYF.

This rearrangement joins TRBV9 to TRBJ2-7; D call uncertain. Germline V gene data show CDR1 as SGDLS and CDR2 as YYNGEE. V lost 1 base and J 3 bases, leaving 11 bases between the germline ends. CDR3 length: 14 residues. CDR3: CASSVSQVGYEQYF. Here the CDR3 DNA reads TGTGCCAGCAGCGTATCTCAGGTAGGCTACGAGCAGTACTTC.

The chain joins TRBV19 to TRBJ2-1, with 10 bases that match TRBD2. The germline gives CDR1 LNHDA, CDR2 SQIVND (reference sequence). Unmatched junction bases numbered 20, after V lost 5 bases and J lost 4 bases. The CDR3 length is 20 residues. CDR3 protein: CASSSRASGSRGHFYNEQFF. For the CDR3, the DNA is TGTGCCAGTAGTTCAAGGGCTAGCGGGAGTCGGGGACACTTTTACAATGAGCAGTTCTTC.

This chain uses TRBV4-1 with TRBJ2-1, with TRBD2 matching over 7 bases. Losses at the gene ends were 4 bases for V and 4 bases for J; bases not matched to a gene: 4. The CDR3 totals 14 residues. CDR1 MGHRA and CDR2 YSYEKL come from the germline V gene. The CDR3 DNA sequence: TGCGCCAGCAGCCGTAGCGGGTCTTACAATGAGCAGTTCTTC. Translated, it gives CASSRSGSYNEQFF.

J is TRBJ2-1 and V is TRBV9; TRBD2 aligns across 12 bases. Germline assignment: CDR1 SGDLS and CDR2 YYNGEE. V was clipped by 3 bases and J by 4 bases; unmatched bases: 5. The CDR3 length is 16 residues. CDR3 residues: CASSELAGGGYNEQFF. The CDR3 DNA is TGTGCCAGCAGCGAACTAGCGGGAGGCGGATACAATGAGCAGTTCTTC.